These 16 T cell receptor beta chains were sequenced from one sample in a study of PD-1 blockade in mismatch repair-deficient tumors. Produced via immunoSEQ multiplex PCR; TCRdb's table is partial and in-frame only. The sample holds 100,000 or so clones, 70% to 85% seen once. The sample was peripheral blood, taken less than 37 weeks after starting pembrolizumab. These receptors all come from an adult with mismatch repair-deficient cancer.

The CDR3 here is CASSLDRGGYTF. The CDR3 DNA follows: TGCGCCAGCAGCCTTGATAGGGGGGGCTACACCTTC. The chain uses TRBV5-1 and TRBJ1-2; tentatively, D is TRBD1 (6 bases). V lost 4 bases and J 8 bases, leaving 12 bases between the germline ends. The CDR3 is made up of 12 amino acids. The germline V gene has CDR1 SGHRS and CDR2 YFSETQ.

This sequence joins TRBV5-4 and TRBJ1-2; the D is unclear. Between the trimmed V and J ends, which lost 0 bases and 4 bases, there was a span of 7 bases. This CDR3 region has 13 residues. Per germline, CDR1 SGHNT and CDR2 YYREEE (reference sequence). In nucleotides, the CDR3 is TGTGCCAGCAGCTTGGGGGAGCGCTATGGCTACACCTTC. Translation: CASSLGERYGYTF.

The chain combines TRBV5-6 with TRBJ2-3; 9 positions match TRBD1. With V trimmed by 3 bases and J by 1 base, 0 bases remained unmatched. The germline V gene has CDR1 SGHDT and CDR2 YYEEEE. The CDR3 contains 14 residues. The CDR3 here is CASSWTGGTDTQYF. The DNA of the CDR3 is TGTGCCAGCAGCTGGACAGGGGGCACAGATACGCAGTATTTT.

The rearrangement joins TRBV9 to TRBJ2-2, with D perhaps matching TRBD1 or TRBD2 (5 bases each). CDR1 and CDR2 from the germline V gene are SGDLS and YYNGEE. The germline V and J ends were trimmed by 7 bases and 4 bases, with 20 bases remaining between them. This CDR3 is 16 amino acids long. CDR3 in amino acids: CASGWDPNKGTGELFF. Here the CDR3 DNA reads TGTGCCAGCGGCTGGGACCCAAACAAGGGCACCGGGGAGCTGTTTTTT.

The CDR3 DNA reads TGTGCCAGCACCGAAAGCGCGTTTAGCTCCTACGAGCAGTACTTC. Amino acid sequence: CASTESAFSSYEQYF. The rearrangement joins TRBV7-2 to TRBJ2-7; D remains unclear. CDR1 and CDR2 (germline): SGHTA, FQGNSA. V lost 7 bases, J lost 0 bases, and 16 bases lay in between. The CDR3 totals 15 residues.

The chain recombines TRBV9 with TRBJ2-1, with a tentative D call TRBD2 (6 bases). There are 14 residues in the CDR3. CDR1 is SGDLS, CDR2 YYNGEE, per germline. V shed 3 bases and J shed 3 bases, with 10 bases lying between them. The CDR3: CASSADGGYNEQFF. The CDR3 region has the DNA TGTGCCAGCAGCGCGGACGGGGGCTACAATGAGCAGTTCTTC.

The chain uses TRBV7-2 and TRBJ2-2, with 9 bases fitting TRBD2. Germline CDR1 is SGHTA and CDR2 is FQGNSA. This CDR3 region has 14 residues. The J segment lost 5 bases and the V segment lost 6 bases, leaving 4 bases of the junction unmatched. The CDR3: CASSRGLATGELFF. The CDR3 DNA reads TGTGCCAGCAGTCGAGGACTAGCGACCGGGGAGCTGTTTTTT.

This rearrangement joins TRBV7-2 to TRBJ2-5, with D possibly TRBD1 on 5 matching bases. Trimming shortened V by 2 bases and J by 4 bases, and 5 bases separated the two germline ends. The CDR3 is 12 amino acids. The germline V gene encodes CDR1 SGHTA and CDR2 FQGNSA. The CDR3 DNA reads TGTGCCAGCAGCTTAAGGGGAGAGACCCAGTACTTC. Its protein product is CASSLRGETQYF.

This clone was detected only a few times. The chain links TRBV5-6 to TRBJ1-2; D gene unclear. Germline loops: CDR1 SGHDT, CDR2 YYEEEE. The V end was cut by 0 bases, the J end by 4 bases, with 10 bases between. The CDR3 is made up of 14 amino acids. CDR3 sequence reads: CASSLGESFYGYTF. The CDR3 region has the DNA TGTGCCAGCAGCTTGGGGGAAAGCTTCTATGGCTACACCTTC.

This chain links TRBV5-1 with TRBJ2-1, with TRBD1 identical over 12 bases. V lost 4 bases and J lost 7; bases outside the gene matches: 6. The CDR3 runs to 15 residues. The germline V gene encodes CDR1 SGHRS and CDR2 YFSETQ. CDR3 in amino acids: CASSGGQGAENEQFF. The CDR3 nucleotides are TGCGCCAGCAGCGGGGGACAGGGGGCGGAAAATGAGCAGTTCTTC.

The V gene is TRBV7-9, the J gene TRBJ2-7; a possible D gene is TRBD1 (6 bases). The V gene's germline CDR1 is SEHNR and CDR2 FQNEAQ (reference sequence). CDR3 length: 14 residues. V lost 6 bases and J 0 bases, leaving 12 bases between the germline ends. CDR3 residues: CASRPQGRSYEQYF. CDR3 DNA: TGTGCCAGCAGACCCCAGGGGCGCTCCTACGAGCAGTACTTC.

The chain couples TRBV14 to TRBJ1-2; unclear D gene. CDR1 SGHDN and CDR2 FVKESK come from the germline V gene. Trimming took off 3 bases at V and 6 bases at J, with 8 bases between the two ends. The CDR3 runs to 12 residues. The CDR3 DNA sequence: TGTGCCAGCAGCCACCCGGCGGATGGCTACACCTTC. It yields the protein CASSHPADGYTF.

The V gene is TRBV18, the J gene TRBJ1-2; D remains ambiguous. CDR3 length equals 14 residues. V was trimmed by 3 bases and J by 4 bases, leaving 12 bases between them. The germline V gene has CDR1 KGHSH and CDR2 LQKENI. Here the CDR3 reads CASSPSTETYGYTF. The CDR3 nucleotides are TGTGCCAGCTCACCGTCAACAGAGACCTATGGCTACACCTTC. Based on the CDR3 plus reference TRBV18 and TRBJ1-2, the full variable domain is NAGVMQNPRHLVRRRGQEARLRCSPMKGHSHVYWYRQLPEEGLKFMVYLQKENIIDESGMPKERFSAEFPKEGPSILRIQQVVRGDSAAYFCASSPSTETYGYTFGSGTRLTVV.

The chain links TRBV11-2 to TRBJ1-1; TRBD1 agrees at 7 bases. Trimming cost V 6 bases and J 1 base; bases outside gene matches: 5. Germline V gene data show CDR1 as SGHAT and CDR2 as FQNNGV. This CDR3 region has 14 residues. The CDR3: CASRSGTENTEAFF. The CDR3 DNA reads TGTGCCAGCAGGTCCGGGACAGAGAACACTGAAGCTTTCTTT.

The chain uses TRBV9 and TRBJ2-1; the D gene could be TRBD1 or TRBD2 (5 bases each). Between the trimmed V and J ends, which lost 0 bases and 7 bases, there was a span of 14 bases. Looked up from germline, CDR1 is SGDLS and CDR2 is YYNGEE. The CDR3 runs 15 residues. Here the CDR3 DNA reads TGTGCCAGCAGCGTAGGAGGGGCAGAACAGAATGAGCAGTTCTTC. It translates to CASSVGGAEQNEQFF.

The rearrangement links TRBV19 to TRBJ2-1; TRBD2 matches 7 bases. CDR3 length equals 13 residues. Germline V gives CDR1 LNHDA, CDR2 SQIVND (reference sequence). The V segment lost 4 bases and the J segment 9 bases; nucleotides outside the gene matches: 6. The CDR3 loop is CASSSQTGGEQFF. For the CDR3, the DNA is TGTGCCAGTAGTAGTCAGACGGGGGGTGAGCAGTTCTTC.